Listed here is a single T cell receptor beta chain. The data stem from a study of control samples from healthy donors and cancer patients. Profiling relied on immunoSEQ multiplex PCR, and the TCRdb table lists in-frame clones only, not all of them. The data contain some 140,000 clones, around 94% of them singletons. This CDR3 is 14 amino acids long. The V end was cut by 3 bases, the J end by 1 base, with 8 bases between. Germline CDR1 is SGHAT and CDR2 is FQNNGV. The TCR was taken from a man aged 55 to 69 with colorectal cancer. This chain connects TRBV11-2 to TRBJ2-3; D unresolved. The sequenced sample was PBMCs. CDR3 nucleotide sequence: TGTGCCAGCAGCTTGAATCTAGGCACAGATACGCAGTATTTT. Translating gives CASSLNLGTDTQYF.